This TCR beta chain comes out of a study of Graves' ophthalmopathy and Graves' hyperthyroidism. Investigators amplified TCR beta CDR3 regions from RNA transcripts. Second-round multiplex PCR came after first-round RT-PCR with HTBI primers. TCRdb re-derived calls from the multiplex PCR reads in MiXCR, one entry per CDR3 protein. This table has about 740,000 distinct CDR3 sequences, roughly 40% appearing once. Under 3 months in duration, the ophthalmopathy in affected donors had moderate-to-severe activity, CAS ≥3 and NOSPECS ≥4. Regarding the study as a whole: It was with about 68% sensitivity and roughly 75% specificity that the model predicted ophthalmopathy progression. A majority of expanded thyroid clonotypes exceeding 0.001 frequency were likewise present in blood.

In the case of this clonotype: Its target is unknown. A much larger clonotype is one base distant, so this may be a read error.

This receptor was obtained from an adult man with Graves' ophthalmopathy. Specimen: peripheral blood.

The CDR3 region is CAIRPANTGELFF. The CDR3 DNA follows: TGTGCCATCAGGCCGGCGAACACCGGGGAGCTGTTTTTT. The chain combines TRBV10-3 with TRBJ2-2; D not certain. CDR3 length: 13 amino acids. From germline, CDR1 is ENHRY and CDR2 SYGVKD. Trimming left V 6 bases short and J 0 bases short, with 5 bases between.